These 7 T cell receptor beta chains were all obtained from the same sample, sequenced in a study of blood T cell repertoires in COVID-19. The repertoire was sequenced with immunoSEQ multiplex PCR; TCRdb's copy has only in-frame clones and lacks some. The sample consists of about 330,000 clones, roughly 90% of them appearing once. The material sequenced was PBMCs or T cells enriched from blood (not recorded which). These TCRs come from a woman aged 25-40 years who had recovered from COVID-19.

The genes are TRBV19 and TRBJ2-2, with D perhaps matching TRBD2 (6 bases). Germline loops: CDR1 LNHDA, CDR2 SQIVND (reference sequence). With 2 bases removed from V and 6 bases from J, the gap between germline ends came to 10 bases. The CDR3 runs 14 residues. For the CDR3, the DNA is TGTGCCAGTAGTATATTTGGGGGGTCCGGGGAGCTGTTTTTT. Translated, it gives CASSIFGGSGELFF.

The J gene is TRBJ1-3, the V gene TRBV7-2; no clear D gene. Germline V lookup: CDR1 SGHTA, CDR2 FQGNSA. This CDR3 comprises 13 residues. The V gene lost 1 base and the J gene lost 3 bases, with 4 bases spanning the gap. DNA of the CDR3: TGTGCCAGCAGCTTAGTGCGTGGAAACACCATATATTTT. It translates to CASSLVRGNTIYF.

This chain connects TRBV28 to TRBJ1-1, with D possibly being TRBD1 (6 bases). V was clipped by 6 bases and J by 4 bases, with 12 bases between them. Germline-derived CDR1 and CDR2 are MDHEN and SYDVKM. This CDR3 is built from 13 residues. For the CDR3, the DNA is TGTGCCAGCAGGCGGACAGTGGGCACTGAAGCTTTCTTT. It yields the protein CASRRTVGTEAFF.

The rearrangement uses TRBV28 and TRBJ1-5, with 10 bases lining up with TRBD1. V lost 3 bases and J lost 7; bases outside the gene matches: 6. This CDR3 region has 15 residues. Per the germline V gene, CDR1 is MDHEN and CDR2 is SYDVKM. In DNA, the CDR3 is TGTGCCAGCAGTTTGGGACAGGGGTTTAGGCAGCCCCAGCATTTT. Protein sequence: CASSLGQGFRQPQHF. The whole variable domain, remainder taken from reference TRBV28 and TRBJ1-5, is DVKVTQSSRYLVKRTGEKVFLECVQDMDHENMFWYRQDPGLGLRLIYFSYDVKMKEKGDIPEGYSVSREKKERFSLILESASTNQTSMYLCASSLGQGFRQPQHFGDGTRLSIL.

Concerning this clone: One end of the junction is discordant with germline, which a read error may explain. In DNA form, the CDR3 reads TGTGCCAGCAGTAGCCATCAGCCCCAGCATTTT. Its translation: CASSSHQPQHF. The chain combines TRBV28 with TRBJ1-5; D is unresolved. The CDR3 is 11 residues long. The germline gives CDR1 MDHEN, CDR2 SYDVKM.

CDR3 in amino acids: CAIGSGNTEAFF. DNA of the CDR3: TGTGCCATCGGATCGGGGAACACTGAAGCTTTCTTT. The rearrangement uses TRBV10-3 and TRBJ1-1; D is undetermined. The V end was cut by 8 bases, the J end by 1 base, with 8 bases between. The length of the CDR3 is 12 residues. CDR1 and CDR2 (germline): ENHRY, SYGVKD.

The sample holds a few counts of this clone. The chain joins TRBV4-3 to TRBJ1-2; D not certain. This CDR3 contains 15 residues. Germline CDR1 and CDR2: LGHNA and YSLEER. The V end lost 3 bases, the J end lost 2 bases, and 13 bases lay between the germline ends. The CDR3 region is CASSQTQLTNYGYTF. Written as DNA, the CDR3 is TGCGCCAGCAGCCAGACACAGTTGACCAACTATGGCTACACCTTC.